Below, 5 T cell receptor beta chains from the same sample are listed, as sequenced in a study of CD8 T cells in ankylosing spondylitis. TCRdb reprocessed the 5' RACE reads via MiXCR and lists one record per CDR3 protein. The sample holds under 400,000 distinct CDR3 sequences, around 10% seen once. Sample: blood, either unsorted or a sorted T cell fraction (not recorded which). These receptors were collected from a female donor with ankylosing spondylitis or in good health (not recorded which).

This clonotype was counted many times. This sequence joins TRBV20-1 and TRBJ2-3, with D unresolved. V was clipped by 1 base and J by 8 bases, with 13 bases between them. The CDR3 has 13 residues. The V gene's germline CDR1 is DFQATT and CDR2 SNEGSKA (reference sequence). This chain's CDR3 is CSARGLPIGTQYF. CDR3 nucleotide sequence: TGCAGTGCTAGAGGACTCCCGATTGGTACGCAGTATTTT.

This clonotype was counted ten times or more. The chain joins TRBV12-3 or TRBV12-4 to TRBJ1-1, with D tentatively TRBD1 (6 bases). There are 11 residues in the CDR3. V was pared by 1 base and J by 10 bases, with 7 bases between. In nucleotides, the CDR3 is TGTGCCAGCAGTTTAGGAGGGGGAGCTTTCTTT. Translation: CASSLGGGAFF.

J is TRBJ1-5 and V is TRBV2, with TRBD1 matching 9 bases. CDR1 and CDR2 (germline): SNHLY, FYNNEI. The CDR3 extends over 13 amino acids. The CDR3 DNA reads as TGTGCAGCGAGGACAGGGGCCAATCAGCCCCAGCATTTT. Translated, it gives CAARTGANQPQHF.

This clonotype was observed at least ten times. J is TRBJ2-2 and V is TRBV7-9, with D unresolved. V lost 0 bases and J lost 6, with 5 bases in between. Germline V lookup: CDR1 SEHNR, CDR2 FQNEAQ (reference sequence). There are 13 residues in the CDR3. In DNA, the CDR3 is TGTGCCAGCAGCTTAGCCGGGCCCGGGGAGCTGTTTTTT. Amino acid sequence: CASSLAGPGELFF.

This clonotype was recorded at least ten times. The V gene is TRBV5-1, the J gene TRBJ1-6, with TRBD1 identical over 11 bases. This CDR3 has 16 residues. Germline V gene data show CDR1 as SGHRS and CDR2 as YFSETQ. V gave up 4 bases and J gave up 8 bases; unmatched junction bases: 8. The CDR3 coding sequence is TGCGCCAGCAGCAAAGGACAGGGGGCAGGTTATTCACCCCTCCACTTT. This encodes CASSKGQGAGYSPLHF.